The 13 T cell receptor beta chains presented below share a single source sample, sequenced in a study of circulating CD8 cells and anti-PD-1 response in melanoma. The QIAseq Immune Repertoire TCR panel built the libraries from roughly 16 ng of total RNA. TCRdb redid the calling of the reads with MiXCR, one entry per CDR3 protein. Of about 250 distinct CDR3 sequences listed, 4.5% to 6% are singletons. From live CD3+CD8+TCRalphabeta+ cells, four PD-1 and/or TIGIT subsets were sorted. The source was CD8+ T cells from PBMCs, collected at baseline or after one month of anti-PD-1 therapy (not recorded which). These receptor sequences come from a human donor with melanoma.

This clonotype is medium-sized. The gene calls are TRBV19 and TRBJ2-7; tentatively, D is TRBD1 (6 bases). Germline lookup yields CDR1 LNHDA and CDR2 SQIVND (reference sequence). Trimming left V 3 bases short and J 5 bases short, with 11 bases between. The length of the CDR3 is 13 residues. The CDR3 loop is CASSINRADEQYF. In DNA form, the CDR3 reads TGTGCCAGTAGTATTAACAGGGCAGACGAGCAGTACTTC. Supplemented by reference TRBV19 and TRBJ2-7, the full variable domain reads DGGITQSPKYLFRKEGQNVTLSCEQNLNHDAMYWYRQDPGQGLRLIYYSQIVNDFQKGDIAEGYSVSREKKESFPLTVTSAQKNPTAFYLCASSINRADEQYFGPGTRLTVT.

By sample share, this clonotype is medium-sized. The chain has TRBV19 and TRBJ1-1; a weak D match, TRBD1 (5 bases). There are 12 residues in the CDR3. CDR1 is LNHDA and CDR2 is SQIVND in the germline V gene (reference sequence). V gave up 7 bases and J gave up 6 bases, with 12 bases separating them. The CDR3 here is CASKIREPEAFF. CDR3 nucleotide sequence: TGTGCCAGTAAGATCAGGGAGCCTGAAGCTTTCTTT.

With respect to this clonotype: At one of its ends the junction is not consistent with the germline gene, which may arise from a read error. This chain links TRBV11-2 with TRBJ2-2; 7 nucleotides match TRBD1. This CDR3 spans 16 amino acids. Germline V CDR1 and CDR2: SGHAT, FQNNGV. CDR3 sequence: CACSYKQGWNTGELFF. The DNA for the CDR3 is TGTGCCTGCAGCTATAAACAGGGGTGGAACACCGGGGAGCTGTTTTTT.

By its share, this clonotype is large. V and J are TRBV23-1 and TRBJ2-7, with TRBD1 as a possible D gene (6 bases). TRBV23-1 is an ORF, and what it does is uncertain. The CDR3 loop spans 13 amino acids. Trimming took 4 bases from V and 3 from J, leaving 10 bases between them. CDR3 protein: CASSPGTSYEQYF. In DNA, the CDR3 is TGCGCCAGCAGTCCGGGGACAAGCTACGAGCAGTACTTC.

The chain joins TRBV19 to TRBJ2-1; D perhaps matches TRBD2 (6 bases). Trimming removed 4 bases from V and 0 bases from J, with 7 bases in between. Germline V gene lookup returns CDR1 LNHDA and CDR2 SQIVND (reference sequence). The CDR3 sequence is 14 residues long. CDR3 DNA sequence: TGTGCCAGTAGTACCGGGGGCTCCTACAATGAGCAGTTCTTC. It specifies CASSTGGSYNEQFF.

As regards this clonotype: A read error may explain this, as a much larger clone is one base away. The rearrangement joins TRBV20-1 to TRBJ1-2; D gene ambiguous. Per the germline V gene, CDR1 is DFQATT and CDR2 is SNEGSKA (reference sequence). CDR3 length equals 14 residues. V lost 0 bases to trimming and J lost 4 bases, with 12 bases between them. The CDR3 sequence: CSAREVDGIYGYTF. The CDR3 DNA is TGCAGTGCTAGAGAGGTGGACGGGATCTATGGCTACACCTTC.

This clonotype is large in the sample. The chain's CDR3 is CSATGAEFYEQYF. The CDR3 DNA reads as TGCAGTGCTACCGGGGCCGAATTCTACGAGCAGTACTTC. The rearrangement links TRBV20-1 to TRBJ2-7; D is possibly TRBD1 or TRBD2 (5 bases each). Between the trimmed V and J ends, which lost 4 bases and 3 bases, there was a span of 13 bases. The CDR3 spans 13 residues. CDR1 DFQATT and CDR2 SNEGSKA come from the germline V gene (reference sequence).

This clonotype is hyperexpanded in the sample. The CDR3 bases are TGTGCCAGCTCTGATGGGGTCCAGCCCCAGCATTTT. Translated, it gives CASSDGVQPQHF. J is TRBJ1-5 and V is TRBV25-1; D not certain. Between the trimmed V and J ends, which lost 8 bases and 7 bases, there was a span of 12 bases. Germline V gives CDR1 MGHDK, CDR2 SYGVNS. The CDR3 totals 12 residues.

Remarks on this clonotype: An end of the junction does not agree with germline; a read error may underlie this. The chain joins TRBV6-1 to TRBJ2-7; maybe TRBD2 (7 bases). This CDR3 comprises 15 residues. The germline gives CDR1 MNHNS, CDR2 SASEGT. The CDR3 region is CASIPLGGHSYERYF. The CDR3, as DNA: TGTGCCAGCATCCCCCTCGGGGGGCACTCCTACGAGCGGTACTTC.

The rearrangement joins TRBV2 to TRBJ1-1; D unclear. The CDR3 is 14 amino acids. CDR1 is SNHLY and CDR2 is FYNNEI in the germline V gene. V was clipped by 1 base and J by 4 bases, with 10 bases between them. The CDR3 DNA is TGTGCCAGCAGTGAAGTAGGAATGGGCACTGAAGCTTTCTTT. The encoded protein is CASSEVGMGTEAFF.

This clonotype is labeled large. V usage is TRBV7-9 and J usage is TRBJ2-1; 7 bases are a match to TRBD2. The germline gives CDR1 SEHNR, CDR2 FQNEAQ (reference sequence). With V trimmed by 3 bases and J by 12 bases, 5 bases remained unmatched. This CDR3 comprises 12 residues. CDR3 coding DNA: TGTGCCAGCAGCTTCAGCGGGATGGGGCAGTTCTTC. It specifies CASSFSGMGQFF.

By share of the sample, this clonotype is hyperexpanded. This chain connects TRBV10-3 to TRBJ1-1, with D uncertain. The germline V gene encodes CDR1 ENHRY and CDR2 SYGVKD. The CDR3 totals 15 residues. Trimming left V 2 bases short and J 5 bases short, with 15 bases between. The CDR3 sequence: CAISEIVMGSTEAFF. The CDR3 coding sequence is TGTGCCATCAGTGAGATAGTTATGGGGAGTACTGAAGCTTTCTTT.

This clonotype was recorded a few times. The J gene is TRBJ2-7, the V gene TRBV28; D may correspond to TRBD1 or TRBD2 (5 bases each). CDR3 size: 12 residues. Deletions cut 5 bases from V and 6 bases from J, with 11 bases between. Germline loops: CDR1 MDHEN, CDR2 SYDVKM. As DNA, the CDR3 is TGTGCCAGCAGTCCAGGGAGCAGCGAGCAGTACTTC. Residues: CASSPGSSEQYF.